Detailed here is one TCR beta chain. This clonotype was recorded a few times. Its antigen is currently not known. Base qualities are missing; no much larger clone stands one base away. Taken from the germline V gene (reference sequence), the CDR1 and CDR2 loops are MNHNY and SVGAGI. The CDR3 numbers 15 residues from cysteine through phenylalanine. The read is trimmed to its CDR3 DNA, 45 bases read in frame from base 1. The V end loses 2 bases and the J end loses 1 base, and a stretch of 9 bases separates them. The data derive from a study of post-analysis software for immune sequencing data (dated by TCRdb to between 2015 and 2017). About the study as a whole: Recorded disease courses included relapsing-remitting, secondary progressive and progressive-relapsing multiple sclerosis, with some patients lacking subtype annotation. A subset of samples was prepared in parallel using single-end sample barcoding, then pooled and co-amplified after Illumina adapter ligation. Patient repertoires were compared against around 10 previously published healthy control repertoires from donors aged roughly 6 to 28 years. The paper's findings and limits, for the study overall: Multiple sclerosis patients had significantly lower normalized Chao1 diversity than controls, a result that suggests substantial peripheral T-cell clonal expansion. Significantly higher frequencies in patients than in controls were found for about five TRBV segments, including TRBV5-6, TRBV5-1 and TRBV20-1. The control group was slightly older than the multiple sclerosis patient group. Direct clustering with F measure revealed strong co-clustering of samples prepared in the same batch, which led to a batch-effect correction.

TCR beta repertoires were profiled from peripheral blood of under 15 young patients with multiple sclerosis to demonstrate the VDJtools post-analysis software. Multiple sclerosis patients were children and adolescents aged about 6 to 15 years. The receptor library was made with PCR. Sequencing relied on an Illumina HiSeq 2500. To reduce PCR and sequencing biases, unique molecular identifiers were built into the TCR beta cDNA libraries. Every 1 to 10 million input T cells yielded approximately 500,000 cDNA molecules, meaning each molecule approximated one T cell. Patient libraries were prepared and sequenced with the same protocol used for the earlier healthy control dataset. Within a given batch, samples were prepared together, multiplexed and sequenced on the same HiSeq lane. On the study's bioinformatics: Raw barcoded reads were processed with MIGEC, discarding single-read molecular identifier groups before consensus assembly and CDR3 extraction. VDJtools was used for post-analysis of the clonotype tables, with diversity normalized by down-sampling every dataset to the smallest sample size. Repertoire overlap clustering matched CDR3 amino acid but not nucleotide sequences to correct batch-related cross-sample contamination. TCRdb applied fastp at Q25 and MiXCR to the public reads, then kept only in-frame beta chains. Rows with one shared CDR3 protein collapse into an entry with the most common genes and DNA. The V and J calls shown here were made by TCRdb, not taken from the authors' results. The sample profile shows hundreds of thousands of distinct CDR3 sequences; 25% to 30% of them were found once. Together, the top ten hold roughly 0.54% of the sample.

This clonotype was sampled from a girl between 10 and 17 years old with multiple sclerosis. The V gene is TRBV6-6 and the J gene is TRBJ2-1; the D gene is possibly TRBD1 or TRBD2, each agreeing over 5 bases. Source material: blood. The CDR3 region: CASSYEEGSYNEQFF. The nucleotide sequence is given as TGTGCCAGCAGTTACGAAGAGGGGTCCTACAATGAGCAGTTCTTC.